Given below is one T cell receptor (beta chain) in context. Its antigen remains unidentified. Sequenced by immunoSEQ multiplex PCR; TCRdb stores in-frame clones only, minus some. Of about 6,900 clones in the sample, over 80% were seen once. This sample was included in a study of stem cell transplantation in POMP-related autoinflammatory disease. The wider study: Hypothesis: faulty thymoproteasomes impair CD8+ T-cell selection, skewing TRB repertoires.

The CDR3 runs 15 residues. Looked up from germline, CDR1 is SGHNT and CDR2 is YYREEE (reference sequence). Germline trimming cut 3 bases from V and 14 bases from J; bases unmatched to any gene: 16. The study, taken as a whole, reports: PRAID patients trended toward lower TRB diversity and higher clonality in all analyzed T-cell subsets. Fewer unique TRB V-J gene pairings were identified in patients with PRAID.

Sequencing was performed on a CXCR5-defined cell subset from PBMCs. This sequence originates from a human donor in good health. The J gene is TRBJ2-1, the V gene TRBV5-4; 8 nucleotides agree with TRBD1. The CDR3 region is CASSSAGGTGALEFF. In DNA, the CDR3 is TGTGCCAGCAGCTCAGCTGGAGGGACAGGTGCTCTAGAGTTCTTC.